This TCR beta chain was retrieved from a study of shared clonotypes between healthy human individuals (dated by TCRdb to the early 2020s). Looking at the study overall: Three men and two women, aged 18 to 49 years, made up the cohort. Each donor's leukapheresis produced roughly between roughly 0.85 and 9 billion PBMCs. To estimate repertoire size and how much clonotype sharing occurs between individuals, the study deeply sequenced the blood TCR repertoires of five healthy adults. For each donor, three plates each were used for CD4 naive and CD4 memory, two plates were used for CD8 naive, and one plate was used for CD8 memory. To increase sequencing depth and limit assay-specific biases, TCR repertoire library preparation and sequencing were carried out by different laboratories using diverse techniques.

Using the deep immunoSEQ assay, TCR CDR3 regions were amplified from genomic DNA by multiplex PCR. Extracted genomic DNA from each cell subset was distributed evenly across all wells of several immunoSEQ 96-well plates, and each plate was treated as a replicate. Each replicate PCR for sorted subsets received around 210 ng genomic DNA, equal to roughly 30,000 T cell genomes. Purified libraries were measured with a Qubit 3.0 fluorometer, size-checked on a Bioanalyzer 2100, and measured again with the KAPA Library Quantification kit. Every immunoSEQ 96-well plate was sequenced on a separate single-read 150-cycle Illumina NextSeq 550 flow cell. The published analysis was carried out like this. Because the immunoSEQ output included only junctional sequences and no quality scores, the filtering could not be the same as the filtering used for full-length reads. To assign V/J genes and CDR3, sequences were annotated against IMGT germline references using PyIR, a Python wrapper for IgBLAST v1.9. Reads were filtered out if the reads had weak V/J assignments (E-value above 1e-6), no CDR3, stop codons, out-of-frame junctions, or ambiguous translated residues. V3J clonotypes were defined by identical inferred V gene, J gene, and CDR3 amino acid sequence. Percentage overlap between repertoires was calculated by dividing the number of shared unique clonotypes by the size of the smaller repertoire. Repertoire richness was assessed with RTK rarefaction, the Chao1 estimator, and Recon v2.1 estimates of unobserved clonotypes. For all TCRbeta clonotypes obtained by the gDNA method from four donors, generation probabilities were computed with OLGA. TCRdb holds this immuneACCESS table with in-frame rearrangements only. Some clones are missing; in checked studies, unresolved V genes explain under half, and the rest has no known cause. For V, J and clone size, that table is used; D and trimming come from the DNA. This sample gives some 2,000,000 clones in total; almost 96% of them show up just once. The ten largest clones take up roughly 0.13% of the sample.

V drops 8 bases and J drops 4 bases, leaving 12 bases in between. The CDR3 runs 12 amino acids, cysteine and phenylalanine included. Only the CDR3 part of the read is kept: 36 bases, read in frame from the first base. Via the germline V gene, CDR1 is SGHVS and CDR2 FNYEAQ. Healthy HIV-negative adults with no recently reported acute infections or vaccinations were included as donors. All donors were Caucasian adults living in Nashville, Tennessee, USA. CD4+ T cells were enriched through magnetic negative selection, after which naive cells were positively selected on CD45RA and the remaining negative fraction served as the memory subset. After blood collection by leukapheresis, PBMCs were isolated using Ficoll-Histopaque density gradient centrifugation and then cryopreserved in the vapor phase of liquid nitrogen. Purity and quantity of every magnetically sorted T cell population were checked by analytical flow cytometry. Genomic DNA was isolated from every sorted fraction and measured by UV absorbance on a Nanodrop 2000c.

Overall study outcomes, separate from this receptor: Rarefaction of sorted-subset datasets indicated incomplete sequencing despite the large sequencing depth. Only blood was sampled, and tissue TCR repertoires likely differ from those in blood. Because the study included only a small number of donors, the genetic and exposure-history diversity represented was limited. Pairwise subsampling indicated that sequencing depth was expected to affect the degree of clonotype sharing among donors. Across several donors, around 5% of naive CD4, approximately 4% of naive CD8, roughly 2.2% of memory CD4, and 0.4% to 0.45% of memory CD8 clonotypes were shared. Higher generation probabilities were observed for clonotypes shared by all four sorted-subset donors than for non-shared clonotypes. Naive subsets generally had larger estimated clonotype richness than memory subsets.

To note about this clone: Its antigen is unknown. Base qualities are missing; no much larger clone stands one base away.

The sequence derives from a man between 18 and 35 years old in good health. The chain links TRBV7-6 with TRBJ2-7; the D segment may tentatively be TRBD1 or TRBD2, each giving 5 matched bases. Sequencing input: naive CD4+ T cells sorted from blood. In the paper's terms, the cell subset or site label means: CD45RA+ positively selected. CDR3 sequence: CASGDRVYEQYF. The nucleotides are TGTGCCAGCGGGGACCGAGTTTACGAGCAGTACTTC.